The 8 T cell receptor beta chains listed next were all sequenced from one sample in a study of post-analysis software for immune sequencing data. Unique molecular identifiers featured in each of the TCR beta cDNA libraries. Via MiXCR, TCRdb re-called the PCR reads, giving one row per CDR3 protein. The sample contains 750,000 to 950,000 distinct CDR3 sequences, about 53% of which appear only once. General study results and limits: Elevated frequency relative to controls characterized roughly five TRBV segments in patients, TRBV5-6, TRBV5-1 and TRBV20-1 among them.

Antigen specificity for these receptors is unknown. The source material was blood. These receptors all stem from a girl aged 5-17 years with multiple sclerosis.

V gene TRBV2 combines with J gene TRBJ2-5; D call uncertain. Trimming took 6 bases from V and 11 from J, leaving 13 bases between them. The CDR3 loop spans 11 amino acids. Germline CDR1 reads SNHLY; CDR2 reads FYNNEI. The CDR3 region is CASRERTEQYF. The CDR3 DNA reads as TGTGCCAGCAGGGAACGAACAGAGCAGTACTTC.

V and J are TRBV25-1 and TRBJ2-5; D uncertain. Trimming took off 3 bases at V and 2 bases at J, with 13 bases between the two ends. This CDR3 has 15 amino acids. Germline values: CDR1 MGHDK, CDR2 SYGVNS. The CDR3 protein is CASSDFVGQQETQYF. The CDR3 coding sequence is TGTGCCAGCAGTGATTTTGTCGGGCAGCAAGAGACCCAGTACTTC.

Only a few counts were recorded for this clonotype. The CDR3: CASSRGVAGSQETQYF. CDR3 sequence (DNA): TGTGCCAGCAGTCGCGGGGTAGCGGGGTCTCAAGAGACCCAGTACTTC. The chain combines TRBV6-2 or TRBV6-3 with TRBJ2-5, with 8 bases lining up with TRBD2. V trimming: 5 bases; J trimming: 2 bases; junction bases outside the gene matches: 10. This CDR3 has 16 residues. Germline CDR1 and CDR2: MNHEY and SVGEGT.

The chain couples TRBV3-1 to TRBJ2-7, with 7 nucleotides matching TRBD1. The CDR3 is 15 residues long. Per the germline V gene, CDR1 is LGHDT and CDR2 is YNNKEL (reference sequence). V lost 4 bases and J lost 0; bases outside the gene matches: 6. In DNA, the CDR3 is TGTGCCAGCAGCCCACGGACAGGTCGCTCCTACGAGCAGTACTTC. This sequence encodes CASSPRTGRSYEQYF.

The rearrangement joins TRBV18 to TRBJ2-6, with D hard to call. Germline CDR1 is KGHSH and CDR2 is LQKENI. Deletions cut 2 bases from V and 1 base from J, with 6 bases between. This CDR3 spans 15 amino acids. CDR3 loop: CASSPYPSGANVLTF. CDR3 nucleotide sequence: TGTGCCAGCTCACCATATCCTTCTGGGGCCAACGTCCTGACTTTC.

The V call is TRBV6-2 or TRBV6-3, the J call TRBJ2-7, with 7 nucleotides matching TRBD1. The germline V gene has CDR1 MNHEY and CDR2 SVGEGT. The CDR3 is made up of 15 amino acids. V gave up 2 bases and J gave up 5 bases; unmatched junction bases: 9. In DNA form, the CDR3 reads TGTGCCAGCAGTTACGGTAGGCAGGGGGATCACGAGCAGTACTTC. Translation gives CASSYGRQGDHEQYF.

This chain joins TRBV7-9 and TRBJ2-3; 14 bases match TRBD2. Germline CDR1 and CDR2: SEHNR and FQNEAQ (reference sequence). The CDR3 runs to 16 residues. V gave up 3 bases and J gave up 7 bases; unmatched junction bases: 6. CDR3 DNA: TGTGCCAGCAGCTTGGGGACTAGCGGGAGAGATTATACGCAGTATTTT. Translated, it gives CASSLGTSGRDYTQYF.

This clonotype came up a few times. The chain carries TRBV6-5 and TRBJ2-1; 10 bases line up with TRBD2. The germline V gene encodes CDR1 MNHEY and CDR2 SVGAGI. The J segment lost 2 bases and the V segment lost 4 bases, leaving 14 bases of the junction unmatched. CDR3 length: 19 residues. CDR3 region: CASSFPTSGKGRAYNEQFF. The CDR3 DNA reads TGTGCCAGCAGTTTCCCTACTAGCGGGAAAGGGAGGGCCTACAATGAGCAGTTCTTC.